Following are 30 T cell receptor beta chains from one sample sequenced in a study of regulatory T cells in long-lasting Graves disease. CDR3 regions were amplified by Arm-PCR using iRepertoire HTBI primers to build TCR beta libraries. TCRdb redid the calling of the multiplex PCR reads with MiXCR, one entry per CDR3 protein. The sample carries 580,000 or so distinct CDR3 sequences, around 16% recorded once. Described time point: newly diagnosed GD, antithyroid drugs for less than 3 months. PBMC-extracted RNA yielded the TCR library. The data were also submitted as part of a second study, on T cells in Graves' hyperthyroidism and ophthalmopathy.

The sample here was peripheral blood mononuclear cells (PBMCs), taken at new diagnosis, from a patient treated with antithyroid drugs. The origin of the receptors is a man aged 18 to 29 with Graves disease.

There are a few counts of this clonotype. The V and J genes are TRBV20-1 and TRBJ2-7; TRBD2 might be the D (7 bases). The CDR3 consists of 15 residues. V was pared by 2 bases and J by 3 bases, with 17 bases between. In germline, CDR1 is DFQATT, CDR2 SNEGSKA (reference sequence). CDR3 DNA sequence: TGCAGTGCTAGATGGGGGCGGGGGAATCGCTACGAGCAGTACTTC. It codes for CSARWGRGNRYEQYF.

This clonotype turned up a few times. The chain couples TRBV11-2 to TRBJ2-3, with D uncertain. V lost 4 bases, J lost 0 bases, and 11 bases lay in between. The CDR3 sequence is 15 residues long. Per the germline V gene, CDR1 is SGHAT and CDR2 is FQNNGV. The CDR3, as DNA: TGTGCCAGCAGCTCCAACCCCCACAGCACAGATACGCAGTATTTT. Encoded protein: CASSSNPHSTDTQYF. The full variable domain, with the rest looked up from reference TRBV11-2 and TRBJ2-3, is EAGVAQSPRYKIIEKRQSVAFWCNPISGHATLYWYQQILGQGPKLLIQFQNNGVVDDSQLPKDRFSAERLKGVDSTLKIQPAKLEDSAVYLCASSSNPHSTDTQYFGPGTRLTVL.

In this sample, this clonotype turned up many times. The chain links TRBV3-1 to TRBJ2-3; D ambiguous. Germline V lookup: CDR1 LGHDT, CDR2 YNNKEL (reference sequence). This CDR3 contains 14 residues. Trimming shortened V by 4 bases and J by 4 bases, and 12 bases separated the two germline ends. This CDR3 reads CASSPSFAPDTQYF. For the CDR3, the DNA is TGTGCCAGCAGCCCCTCGTTTGCGCCAGATACGCAGTATTTT.

This clonotype was observed at least ten times. The gene calls are TRBV7-8 and TRBJ2-3; D may be TRBD1 (5 bases). Germline V gives CDR1 SGHVS, CDR2 FQNEAQ. The germline V and J ends were trimmed by 0 bases and 3 bases, with 10 bases remaining between them. The CDR3 has 15 residues. CDR3 region: CASSLAPGLTDTQYF. CDR3 nucleotides: TGTGCCAGCAGCTTAGCGCCAGGGTTGACAGATACGCAGTATTTT.

The J gene is TRBJ2-7, the V gene TRBV2; D is undetermined. The V and J ends lost 3 bases and 0 bases respectively, with 9 bases between them. The germline CDR1 and CDR2 sequences are SNHLY and FYNNEI. The CDR3 is 14 residues long. This chain's CDR3 is CASSESDRSYEQYF. As DNA, the CDR3 is TGTGCCAGCAGTGAGAGCGACCGCTCCTACGAGCAGTACTTC.

This clonotype was observed many times. The CDR3 bases are TGTGCCAGCAGCCCCGCTGGCACAGATACGCAGTATTTT. Its protein product is CASSPAGTDTQYF. The chain recombines TRBV7-3 with TRBJ2-3; D is ambiguous. Germline loops: CDR1 SGHTA, CDR2 FQGTGA. V lost 5 bases and J 1 base, leaving 7 bases between the germline ends. CDR3 length equals 13 residues.

This clonotype has a count of ten or more. The chain recombines TRBV6-1 with TRBJ2-7; tentatively, D is TRBD1 or TRBD2 (5 bases each). Trimming removed 7 bases from V and 5 bases from J, with 18 bases in between. Germline V lookup: CDR1 MNHNS, CDR2 SASEGT. This CDR3 spans 14 amino acids. Here the CDR3 reads CASTRDGDEDEQYF. CDR3 DNA sequence: TGTGCCAGCACCCGGGACGGGGATGAGGACGAGCAGTACTTC.

The chain employs TRBV11-2 and TRBJ1-2; 7 nucleotides agree with TRBD1. The J segment lost 0 bases and the V segment lost 4 bases, leaving 11 bases of the junction unmatched. The length of the CDR3 is 17 residues. Germline V gives CDR1 SGHAT, CDR2 FQNNGV. Written as DNA, the CDR3 is TGTGCCAGCAGCTCCATTAGGACAGGCACAGCTAACTATGGCTACACCTTC. It translates to CASSSIRTGTANYGYTF. The complete variable domain, with remaining parts taken from reference TRBV11-2 and TRBJ1-2, reads EAGVAQSPRYKIIEKRQSVAFWCNPISGHATLYWYQQILGQGPKLLIQFQNNGVVDDSQLPKDRFSAERLKGVDSTLKIQPAKLEDSAVYLCASSSIRTGTANYGYTFGSGTRLTVV.

This clonotype appeared many times. This chain uses TRBV5-1 with TRBJ2-7, with D perhaps matching TRBD2 (6 bases). V was shortened by 1 base and J by 7 bases, with 15 bases between the two germline ends. CDR1 is SGHRS, CDR2 YFSETQ, per germline. There are 14 residues in the CDR3. The CDR3 here is CASSLLGLAGEQYF. For the CDR3, the DNA is TGCGCCAGCAGCTTGTTGGGACTGGCGGGGGAGCAGTACTTC. The whole variable domain, remainder taken from reference TRBV5-1 and TRBJ2-7, is KAGVTQTPRYLIKTRGQQVTLSCSPISGHRSVSWYQQTPGQGLQFLFEYFSETQRNKGNFPGRFSGRQFSNSRSEMNVSTLELGDSALYLCASSLLGLAGEQYFGPGTRLTVT.

The rearrangement joins TRBV12-5 to TRBJ2-2, with a tentative D call TRBD2 (6 bases). Trimming stripped 2 bases from V and 4 bases from J, with 14 bases between. The germline gives CDR1 LGHNT, CDR2 FRNRAP. This CDR3 is built from 16 residues. CDR3 loop: CASGLRRGTSTGELFF. The CDR3 DNA is TGTGCTAGTGGTTTGCGACGCGGGACGAGCACCGGGGAGCTGTTTTTT. Supplemented by reference TRBV12-5 and TRBJ2-2, the full variable domain reads DARVTQTPRHKVTEMGQEVTMRCQPILGHNTVFWYRQTMMQGLELLAYFRNRAPLDDSGMPKDRFSAEMPDATLATLKIQPSEPRDSAVYFCASGLRRGTSTGELFFGEGSRLTVL.

This chain uses TRBV10-3 with TRBJ2-1, with 9 bases that match TRBD2. This CDR3 contains 16 residues. Trimming removed 5 bases from V and 6 bases from J; junction bases left unmatched: 11. Looked up from germline, CDR1 is ENHRY and CDR2 is SYGVKD. CDR3 bases: TGTGCCATCAGTCACGAGGGGCTAGCGGGACCCAATGAGCAGTTCTTC. Translating gives CAISHEGLAGPNEQFF.

To note about this clonotype: The conserved phenylalanine or tryptophan normally closing the CDR3 is absent here, so this likely arose from a read error. This rearrangement joins TRBV11-2 to TRBJ1-5; perhaps TRBD1 as D (6 bases). The germline CDR1 and CDR2 sequences are SGHAT and FQNNGV. Trimming left V 1 base short and J 1 base short, with 11 bases between. This CDR3 is built from 16 residues. The CDR3 bases are TGTGCCAGCAGCTTAGCGCGGACAGCGAGCAATCAGCCCCAGCATTCT. Its translation: CASSLARTASNQPQHS.

This clonotype was seen a handful of times. Given a much more abundant clone one base away, this may be a read error. The chain couples TRBV12-3 or TRBV12-4 to TRBJ1-2; 9 bases agree with TRBD1. V shed 5 bases, J shed 4 bases, and the junction held 8 bases outside the gene matches. There are 15 residues in the CDR3. The CDR3 loop is CASSPGTGSFYGYTF. CDR3 DNA sequence: TGTGCCAGCAGTCCGGGGACAGGGTCCTTCTATGGCTACACCTTC.

The chain uses TRBV20-1 and TRBJ2-7; 9 bases fit TRBD2. CDR1 is DFQATT, CDR2 SNEGSKA, per germline (reference sequence). CDR3 length: 15 residues. J lost 0 bases, V lost 4 bases, and 7 bases had no gene match. The CDR3 region is CSATNGREGSYEQYF. The CDR3 DNA reads as TGCAGTGCTACAAACGGGCGGGAGGGCTCCTACGAGCAGTACTTC.

The table lists this clonotype with a count of one. This likely came from a read error, as a far larger clone is one base away. V is TRBV28 and J is TRBJ2-4; the D call may be TRBD1 or TRBD2 (5 bases each). The DNA end is a closer match to TRBJ2-7, so the J assignment may be wrong. The CDR3 has 17 amino acids. In germline, CDR1 is MDHEN, CDR2 SYDVKM. The CDR3 loop reads CASSFSTGGSRGDEQYF. The CDR3 DNA follows: TGTGCCAGCAGTTTTTCCACAGGCGGGTCTAGAGGGGACGAGCAGTACTTC.

The chain carries TRBV5-4 and TRBJ2-7, with 7 bases lining up with TRBD2. The V segment lost 4 bases and the J segment 3 bases; nucleotides outside the gene matches: 10. CDR1 and CDR2 (germline): SGHNT, YYREEE (reference sequence). The CDR3 is 15 residues long. CDR3: CASSPGGLSGYEQYF. The CDR3 nucleotides read TGTGCCAGCAGCCCCGGGGGACTATCGGGCTACGAGCAGTACTTC.

In this sample, this clonotype turned up many times. V is TRBV7-9 and J is TRBJ2-2; a possible D gene is TRBD2 (6 bases). CDR1 is SEHNR, CDR2 FQNEAQ, per germline (reference sequence). V lost 5 bases, J lost 1 base, and 11 bases lay in between. The CDR3 totals 15 residues. CDR3 nucleotides: TGTGCCAGCAGCCTTCCGACTAGGAACACCGGGGAGCTGTTTTTT. This gives the protein CASSLPTRNTGELFF.

This clonotype was recorded many times. This chain uses TRBV12-3 or TRBV12-4 with TRBJ2-1; 7 bases map to TRBD1. This CDR3 is built from 12 residues. Trimming took 6 bases from V and 11 from J; bases not matched to a gene: 7. CDR3 sequence (DNA): TGTGCCAGCAGGGCTGACAGGGTCCAGCAGTTCTTC. It specifies CASRADRVQQFF.

This clonotype was seen ten or more times. This sequence joins TRBV30 and TRBJ1-1; no reliable D call. This CDR3 contains 14 residues. Trimming left V 2 bases short and J 3 bases short, with 13 bases between. Germline CDR1 GTSNPN, CDR2 SVGIG (reference sequence). CDR3 protein: CAWSKERWDTEAFF. CDR3 bases: TGTGCCTGGAGTAAGGAGCGATGGGACACTGAAGCTTTCTTT.

The rearrangement links TRBV2 to TRBJ2-7; 15 bases align to TRBD2. The germline gives CDR1 SNHLY, CDR2 FYNNEI. V was pared by 2 bases and J by 2 bases, with 7 bases of the junction left unmatched. CDR3 size: 18 residues. CDR3 residues: CASSELGTSGRLTYEQYF. DNA of the CDR3: TGTGCCAGCAGTGAATTGGGGACTAGCGGGAGGCTAACCTACGAGCAGTACTTC. The full variable domain, in which reference TRBV2 and TRBJ2-7 provide the parts outside the CDR3, is EPEVTQTPSHQVTQMGQEVILRCVPISNHLYFYWYRQILGQKVEFLVSFYNNEISEKSEIFDDQFSVERPDGSNFTLKIRSTKLEDSAMYFCASSELGTSGRLTYEQYFGPGTRLTVT.

The table lists this clonotype with many counts. The chain links TRBV5-1 to TRBJ2-3; D gene ambiguous. This CDR3 has 14 amino acids. Trimming stripped 0 bases from V and 7 bases from J, with 12 bases between. CDR1 is SGHRS, CDR2 YFSETQ, per germline. In DNA form, the CDR3 reads TGCGCCAGCAGCTTGGAGGGCCAACGGAATACGCAGTATTTT. Translation: CASSLEGQRNTQYF.

This rearrangement joins TRBV29-1 to TRBJ2-7, with TRBD1 identical over 9 bases. Per the germline V gene, CDR1 is SQVTM and CDR2 is ANQGSEA. V shed 1 base and J 3 bases; nucleotides not matched to a gene: 13. This CDR3 has 17 residues. The chain's CDR3 is CSVEGLQGALGGYEQYF. As DNA, the CDR3 is TGCAGCGTTGAAGGGCTACAGGGGGCCCTCGGTGGCTACGAGCAGTACTTC.

This clonotype was observed at least ten times. The chain is built from TRBV7-2 and TRBJ2-3; D is perhaps TRBD2 (7 bases). V shed 3 bases and J shed 4 bases, with 11 bases lying between them. There are 14 residues in the CDR3. Germline V lookup: CDR1 SGHTA, CDR2 FQGNSA. The CDR3 DNA is TGTGCCAGCAGCTTCGGGGGGCCCGCAGATACGCAGTATTTT. Its translation: CASSFGGPADTQYF.

This clonotype was found many times. The chain has TRBV12-3 or TRBV12-4 and TRBJ2-7; D might be TRBD2 (6 bases). This CDR3 comprises 16 residues. The CDR3 bases are TGTGCTCCCGCGTTTAGGTCTAGCGAGCTTCACTACGAGCAGTACTTC. Its translation is CAPAFRSSELHYEQYF.

The chain joins TRBV11-2 to TRBJ2-5; no reliable D call. The CDR3 is made up of 15 amino acids. The V end lost 1 base, the J end lost 2 bases, and 11 bases lay between the germline ends. CDR1 is SGHAT, CDR2 FQNNGV, per germline. This chain's CDR3 is CASSLGRSEQETQYF. CDR3 nucleotides: TGTGCCAGCAGCTTAGGGCGGAGCGAACAAGAGACCCAGTACTTC.

This clonotype has a count of ten or more. The genes are TRBV27 and TRBJ2-7; 14 bases map to TRBD2. Trimming took 6 bases from V and 4 from J; bases not matched to a gene: 5. Germline-derived CDR1 and CDR2 are MNHEY and SMNVEV (reference sequence). The CDR3 is made up of 15 amino acids. The CDR3 sequence is CASRLGLAGGYEQYF. The CDR3 coding sequence is TGTGCCAGCAGGCTCGGACTAGCGGGAGGTTACGAGCAGTACTTC.

This clonotype has a count of ten or more. The rearrangement joins TRBV7-8 to TRBJ2-5; 7 bases map to TRBD2. The V gene's germline CDR1 is SGHVS and CDR2 FQNEAQ. V shed 1 base, J shed 1 base, and the junction held 3 bases outside the gene matches. This CDR3 has 15 amino acids. The CDR3 DNA sequence: TGTGCCAGCAGCTTAGGGTGGGGGGGCCAAGAGACCCAGTACTTC. Translation gives CASSLGWGGQETQYF.

Note on this clonotype: Germline is not matched at one junction end, which may reflect a read error. This chain uses TRBV6-5 with TRBJ2-2; D possibly uses TRBD1 or TRBD2 (6 bases each). This CDR3 contains 14 residues. Germline CDR1 MNHEY, CDR2 SVGAGI. DNA of the CDR3: TGTGCCAGCAGTGACTCGGGGGCCACCGGGGAGCTGTTTTTT. Translating gives CASSDSGATGELFF.

This clonotype has at least ten counts. J is TRBJ1-5 and V is TRBV2; perhaps TRBD1 as D (5 bases). Deletions cut 3 bases from V and 7 bases from J, with 16 bases between. CDR3 length equals 15 residues. The germline V gene has CDR1 SNHLY and CDR2 FYNNEI. The CDR3 bases are TGTGCCAGCAGTGACAAGTGGCAGGGAGAACAGCCCCAGCATTTT. Translation gives CASSDKWQGEQPQHF.

This clonotype has just a few counts. This may be a read error, as it is one base from a much larger clone. The V call is TRBV6-2 or TRBV6-3, the J call TRBJ2-7; 7 nucleotides agree with TRBD1. From germline, CDR1 is MNHEY and CDR2 SVGEGT. This CDR3 is 12 amino acids long. With V trimmed by 6 bases and J by 3 bases, 2 bases remained unmatched. The CDR3 DNA sequence: TGTGCCAGCAGGGACAGGATCTACGAGCAGTACTTC. Translated: CASRDRIYEQYF.